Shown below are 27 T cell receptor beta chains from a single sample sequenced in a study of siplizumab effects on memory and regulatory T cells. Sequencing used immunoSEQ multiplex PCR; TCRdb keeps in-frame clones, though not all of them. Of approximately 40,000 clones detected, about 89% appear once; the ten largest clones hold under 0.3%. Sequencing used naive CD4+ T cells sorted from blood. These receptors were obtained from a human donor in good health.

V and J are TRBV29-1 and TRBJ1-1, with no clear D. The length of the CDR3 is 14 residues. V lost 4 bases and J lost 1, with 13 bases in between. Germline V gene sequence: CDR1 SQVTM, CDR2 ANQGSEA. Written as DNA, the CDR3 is TGCAGCGTTGCCCCACGATTAAGGAACACTGAAGCTTTCTTT. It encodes CSVAPRLRNTEAFF.

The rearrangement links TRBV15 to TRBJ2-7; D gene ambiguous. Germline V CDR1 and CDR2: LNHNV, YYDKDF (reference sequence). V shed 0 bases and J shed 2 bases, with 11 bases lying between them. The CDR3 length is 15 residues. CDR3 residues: CATSREKRAPYEQYF. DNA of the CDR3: TGTGCCACCAGCAGAGAGAAAAGGGCTCCCTACGAGCAGTACTTC.

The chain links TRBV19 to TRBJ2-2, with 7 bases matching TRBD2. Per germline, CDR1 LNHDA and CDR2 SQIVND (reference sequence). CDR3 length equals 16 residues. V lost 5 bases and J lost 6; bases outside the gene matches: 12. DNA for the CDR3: TGTGCCAGTAGTCCCTGGACCCGGGAGGTCGCCGGGGAGCTGTTTTTT. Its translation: CASSPWTREVAGELFF.

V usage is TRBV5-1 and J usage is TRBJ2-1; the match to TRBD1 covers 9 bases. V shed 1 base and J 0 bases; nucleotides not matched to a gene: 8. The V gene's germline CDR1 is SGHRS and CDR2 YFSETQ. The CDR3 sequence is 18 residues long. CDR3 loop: CASSLKQGAPSSYNEQFF. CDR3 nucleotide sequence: TGCGCCAGCAGCTTGAAACAGGGGGCCCCTAGCTCCTACAATGAGCAGTTCTTC.

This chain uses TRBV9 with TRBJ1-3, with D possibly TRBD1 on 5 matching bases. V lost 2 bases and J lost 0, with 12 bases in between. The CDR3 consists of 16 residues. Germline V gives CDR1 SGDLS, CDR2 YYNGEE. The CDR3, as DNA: TGTGCCAGCAGCGTCACTACCAGGGTCTCTGGAAACACCATATATTTT. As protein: CASSVTTRVSGNTIYF. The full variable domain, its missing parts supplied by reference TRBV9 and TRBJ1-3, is DSGVTQTPKHLITATGQRVTLRCSPRSGDLSVYWYQQSLDQGLQFLIQYYNGEERAKGNILERFSAQQFPDLHSELNLSSLELGDSALYFCASSVTTRVSGNTIYFGEGSWLTVV.

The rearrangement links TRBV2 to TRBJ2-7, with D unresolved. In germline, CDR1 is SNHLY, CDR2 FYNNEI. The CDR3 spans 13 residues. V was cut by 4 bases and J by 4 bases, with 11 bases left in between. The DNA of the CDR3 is TGTGCCAGCAGTGTTCGGGCAGTGTACGAGCAGTACTTC. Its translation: CASSVRAVYEQYF.

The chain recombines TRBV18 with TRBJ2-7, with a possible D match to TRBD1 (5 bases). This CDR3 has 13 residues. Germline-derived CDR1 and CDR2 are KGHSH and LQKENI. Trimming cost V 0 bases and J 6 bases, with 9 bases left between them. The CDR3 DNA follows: TGTGCCAGCTCACCACCAGGGGATTTCGAGCAGTACTTC. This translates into CASSPPGDFEQYF.

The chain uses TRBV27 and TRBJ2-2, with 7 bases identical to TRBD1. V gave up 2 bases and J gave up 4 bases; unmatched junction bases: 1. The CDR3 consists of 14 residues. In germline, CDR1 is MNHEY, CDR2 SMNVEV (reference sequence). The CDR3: CASSLAGGTGELFF. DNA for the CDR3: TGTGCCAGCAGTTTAGCAGGGGGCACCGGGGAGCTGTTTTTT.

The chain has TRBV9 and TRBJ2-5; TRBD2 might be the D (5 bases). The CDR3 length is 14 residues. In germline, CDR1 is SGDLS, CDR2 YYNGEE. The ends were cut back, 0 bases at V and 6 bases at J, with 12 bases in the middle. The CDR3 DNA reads TGTGCCAGCAGCGTAGCGGGGTCTAGCCAGACCCAGTACTTC. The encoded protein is CASSVAGSSQTQYF.

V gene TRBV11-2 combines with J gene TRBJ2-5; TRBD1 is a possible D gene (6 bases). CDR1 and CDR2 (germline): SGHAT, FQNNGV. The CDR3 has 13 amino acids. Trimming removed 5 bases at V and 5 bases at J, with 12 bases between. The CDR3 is CASSTGIGETQYF. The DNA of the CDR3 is TGTGCCAGCAGCACAGGGATCGGGGAGACCCAGTACTTC.

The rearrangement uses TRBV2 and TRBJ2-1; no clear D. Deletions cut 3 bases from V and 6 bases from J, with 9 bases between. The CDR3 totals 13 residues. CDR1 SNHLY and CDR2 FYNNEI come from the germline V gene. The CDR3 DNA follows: TGTGCCAGCAGTGATGAGTTCGGCAATGAGCAGTTCTTC. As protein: CASSDEFGNEQFF.

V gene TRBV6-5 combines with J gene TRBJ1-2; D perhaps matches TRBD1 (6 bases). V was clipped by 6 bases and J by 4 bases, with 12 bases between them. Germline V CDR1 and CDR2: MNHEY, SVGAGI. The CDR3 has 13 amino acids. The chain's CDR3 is CASSLGQFYGYTF. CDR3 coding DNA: TGTGCCAGCAGCCTCGGACAGTTCTATGGCTACACCTTC.

The CDR3 DNA reads as TGTGCCAGCAGCCCTGATAGGACAGGGAGGCCTAACGAGCAGTACTTC. It encodes CASSPDRTGRPNEQYF. The gene calls are TRBV7-6 and TRBJ2-7, with 8 bases identical to TRBD1. After removal of 5 bases from V and 5 bases from J, the junction contained 14 bases not matched to a gene. Germline loops: CDR1 SGHVS, CDR2 FNYEAQ. This CDR3 spans 16 amino acids.

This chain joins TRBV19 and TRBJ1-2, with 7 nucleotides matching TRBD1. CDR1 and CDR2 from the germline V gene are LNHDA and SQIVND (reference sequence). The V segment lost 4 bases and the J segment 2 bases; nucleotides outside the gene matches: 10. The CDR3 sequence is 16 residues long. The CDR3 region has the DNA TGTGCCAGTAGTACAACGGGGGACAGAAAAAACTATGGCTACACCTTC. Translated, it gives CASSTTGDRKNYGYTF.

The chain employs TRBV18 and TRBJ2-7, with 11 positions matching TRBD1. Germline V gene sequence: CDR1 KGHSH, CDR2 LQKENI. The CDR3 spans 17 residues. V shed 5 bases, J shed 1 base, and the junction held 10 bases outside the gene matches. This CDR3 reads CASSIISGTGGSYEQYF. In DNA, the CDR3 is TGTGCCAGCTCAATCATAAGCGGGACAGGGGGGTCCTACGAGCAGTACTTC.

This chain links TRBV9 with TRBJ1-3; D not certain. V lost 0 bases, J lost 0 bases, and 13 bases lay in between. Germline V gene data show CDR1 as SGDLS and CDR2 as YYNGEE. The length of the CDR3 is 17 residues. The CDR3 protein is CASSVALEGISGNTIYF. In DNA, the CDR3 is TGTGCCAGCAGCGTAGCACTCGAGGGAATCTCTGGAAACACCATATATTTT.

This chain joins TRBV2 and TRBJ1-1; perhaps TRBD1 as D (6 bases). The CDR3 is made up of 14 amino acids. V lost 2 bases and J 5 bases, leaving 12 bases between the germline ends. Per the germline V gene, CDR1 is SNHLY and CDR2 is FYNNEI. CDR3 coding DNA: TGTGCCAGCAGTGAAACCAGGGGAGATACTGAAGCTTTCTTT. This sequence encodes CASSETRGDTEAFF.

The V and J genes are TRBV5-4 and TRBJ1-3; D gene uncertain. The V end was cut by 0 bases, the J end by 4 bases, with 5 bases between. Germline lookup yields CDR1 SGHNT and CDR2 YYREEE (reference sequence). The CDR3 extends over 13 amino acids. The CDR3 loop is CASSLDHGNTIYF. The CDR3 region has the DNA TGTGCCAGCAGCTTGGATCACGGAAACACCATATATTTT.

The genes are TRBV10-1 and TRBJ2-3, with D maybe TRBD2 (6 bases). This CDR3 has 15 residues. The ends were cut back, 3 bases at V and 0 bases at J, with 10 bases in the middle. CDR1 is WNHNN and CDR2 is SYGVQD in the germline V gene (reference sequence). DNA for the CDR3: TGCGCCAGCAGTGACCCCGGGACTAGCACAGATACGCAGTATTTT. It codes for CASSDPGTSTDTQYF.

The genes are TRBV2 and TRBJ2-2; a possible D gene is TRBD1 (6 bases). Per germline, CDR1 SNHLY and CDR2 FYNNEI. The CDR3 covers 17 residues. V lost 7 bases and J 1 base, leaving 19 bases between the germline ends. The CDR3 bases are TGTGCCAGCACTGCCCAAGGGGGTCGACAGAACACCGGGGAGCTGTTTTTT. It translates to CASTAQGGRQNTGELFF. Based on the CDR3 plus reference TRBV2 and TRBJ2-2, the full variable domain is EPEVTQTPSHQVTQMGQEVILRCVPISNHLYFYWYRQILGQKVEFLVSFYNNEISEKSEIFDDQFSVERPDGSNFTLKIRSTKLEDSAMYFCASTAQGGRQNTGELFFGEGSRLTVL.

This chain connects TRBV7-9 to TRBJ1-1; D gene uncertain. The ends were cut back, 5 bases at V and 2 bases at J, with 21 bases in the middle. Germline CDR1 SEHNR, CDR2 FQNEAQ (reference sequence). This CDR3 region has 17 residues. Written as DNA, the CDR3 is TGTGCCAGCAGCATACCCAACCTTCCGGGCACCAACACTGAAGCTTTCTTT. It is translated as CASSIPNLPGTNTEAFF.

CDR3 nucleotide sequence: TGTGCCAGTAGTACCGGGACAGGGTACAATGAGCAGTTCTTC. Translating it yields CASSTGTGYNEQFF. The chain joins TRBV19 to TRBJ2-1; TRBD1 aligns across 9 bases. Germline V gene sequence: CDR1 LNHDA, CDR2 SQIVND (reference sequence). The CDR3 contains 14 residues. The trim removed 4 bases at V and 4 bases at J, leaving 2 bases unmatched.

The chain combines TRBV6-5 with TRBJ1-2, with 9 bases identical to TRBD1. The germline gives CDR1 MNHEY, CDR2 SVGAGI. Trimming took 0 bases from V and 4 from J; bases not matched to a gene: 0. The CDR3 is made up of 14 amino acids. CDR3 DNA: TGTGCCAGCAGTTACTCGGGACAGGGCTATGGCTACACCTTC. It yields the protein CASSYSGQGYGYTF.

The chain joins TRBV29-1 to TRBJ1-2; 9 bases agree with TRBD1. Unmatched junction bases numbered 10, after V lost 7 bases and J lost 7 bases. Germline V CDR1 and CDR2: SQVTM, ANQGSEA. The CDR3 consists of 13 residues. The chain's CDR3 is CSAQKDRGSGYTF. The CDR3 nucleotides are TGCAGCGCTCAAAAGGACAGGGGTTCTGGCTACACCTTC.

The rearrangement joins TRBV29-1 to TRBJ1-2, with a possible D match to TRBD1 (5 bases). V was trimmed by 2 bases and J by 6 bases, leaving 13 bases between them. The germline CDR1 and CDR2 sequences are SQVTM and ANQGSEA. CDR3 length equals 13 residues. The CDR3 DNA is TGCAGCGTTGAATCCCAGGGATCTGATGGCTACACCTTC. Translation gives CSVESQGSDGYTF.

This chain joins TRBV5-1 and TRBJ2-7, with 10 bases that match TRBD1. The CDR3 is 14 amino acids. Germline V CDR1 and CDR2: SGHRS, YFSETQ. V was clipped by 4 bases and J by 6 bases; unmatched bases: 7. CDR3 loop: CASSPTWTGGEQYF. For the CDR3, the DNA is TGCGCCAGCAGCCCCACATGGACAGGGGGCGAGCAGTACTTC.

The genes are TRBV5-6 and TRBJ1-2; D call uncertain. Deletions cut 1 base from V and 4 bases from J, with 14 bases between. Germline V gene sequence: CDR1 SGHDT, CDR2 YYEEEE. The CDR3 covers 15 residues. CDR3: CASSLPLKERYGYTF. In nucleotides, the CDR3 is TGTGCCAGCAGCTTGCCTCTGAAGGAGCGCTATGGCTACACCTTC.